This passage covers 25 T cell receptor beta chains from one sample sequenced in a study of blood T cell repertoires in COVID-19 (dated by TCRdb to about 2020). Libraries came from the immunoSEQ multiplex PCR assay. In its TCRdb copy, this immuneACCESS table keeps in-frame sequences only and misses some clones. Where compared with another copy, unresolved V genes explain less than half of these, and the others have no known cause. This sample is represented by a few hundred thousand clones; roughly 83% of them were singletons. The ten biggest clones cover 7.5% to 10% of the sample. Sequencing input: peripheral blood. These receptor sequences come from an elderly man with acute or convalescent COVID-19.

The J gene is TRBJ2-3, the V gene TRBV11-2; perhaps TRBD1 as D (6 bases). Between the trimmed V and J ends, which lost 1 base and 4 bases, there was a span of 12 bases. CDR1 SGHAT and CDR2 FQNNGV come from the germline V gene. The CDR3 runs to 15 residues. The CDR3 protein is CASSLGNREADTQYF. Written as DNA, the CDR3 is TGTGCCAGCAGCTTAGGAAACAGGGAAGCAGATACGCAGTATTTT.

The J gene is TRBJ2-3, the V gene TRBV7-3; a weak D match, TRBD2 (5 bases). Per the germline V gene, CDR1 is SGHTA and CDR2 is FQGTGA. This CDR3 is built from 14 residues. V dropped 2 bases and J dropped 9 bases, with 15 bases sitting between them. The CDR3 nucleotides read TGTGCCAGCAGCTTAGCCCCCCAACGGAGGACGCAGTATTTT. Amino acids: CASSLAPQRRTQYF.

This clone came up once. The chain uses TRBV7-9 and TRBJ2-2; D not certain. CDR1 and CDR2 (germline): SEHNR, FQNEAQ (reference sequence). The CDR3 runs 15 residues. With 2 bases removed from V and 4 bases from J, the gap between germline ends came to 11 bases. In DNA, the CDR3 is TGTGCCAGCAGCTTACTAGAGATCGGCACCGGGGAGCTGTTTTTT. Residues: CASSLLEIGTGELFF.

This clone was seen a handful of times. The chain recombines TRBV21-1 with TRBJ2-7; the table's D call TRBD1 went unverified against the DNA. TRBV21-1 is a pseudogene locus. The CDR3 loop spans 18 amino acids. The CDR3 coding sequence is TGTGCCAGCAGCGCCCTGACCGGACAGGTCTCGGGCTCCTACGAGCAGTACTTC. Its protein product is CASSALTGQVSGSYEQYF.

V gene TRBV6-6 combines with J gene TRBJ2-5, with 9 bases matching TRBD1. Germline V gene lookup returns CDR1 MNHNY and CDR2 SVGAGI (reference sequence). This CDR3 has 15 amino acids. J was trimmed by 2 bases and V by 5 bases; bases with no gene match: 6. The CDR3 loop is CASSPWTGEQETQYF. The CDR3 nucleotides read TGTGCCAGCAGTCCCTGGACAGGGGAACAAGAGACCCAGTACTTC.

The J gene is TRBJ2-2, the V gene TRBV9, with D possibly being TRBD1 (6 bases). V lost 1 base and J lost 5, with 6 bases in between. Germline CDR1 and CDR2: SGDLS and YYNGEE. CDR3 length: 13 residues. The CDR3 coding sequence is TGTGCCAGCAGCGTAACAGGGACCGGGGAGCTGTTTTTT. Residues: CASSVTGTGELFF.

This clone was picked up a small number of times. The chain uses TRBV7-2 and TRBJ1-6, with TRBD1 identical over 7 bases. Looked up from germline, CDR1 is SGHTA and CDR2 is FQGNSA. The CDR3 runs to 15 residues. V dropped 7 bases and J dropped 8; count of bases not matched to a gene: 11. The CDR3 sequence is CASTAWQGGHSPLHF. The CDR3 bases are TGTGCCAGCACCGCTTGGCAGGGGGGACATTCACCCCTCCACTTT.

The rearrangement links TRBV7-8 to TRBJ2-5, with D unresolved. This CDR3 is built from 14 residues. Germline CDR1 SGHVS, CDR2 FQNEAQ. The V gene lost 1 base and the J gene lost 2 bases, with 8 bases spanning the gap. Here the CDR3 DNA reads TGTGCCAGCAGCTTAGATGACACACAAGAGACCCAGTACTTC. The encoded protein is CASSLDDTQETQYF.

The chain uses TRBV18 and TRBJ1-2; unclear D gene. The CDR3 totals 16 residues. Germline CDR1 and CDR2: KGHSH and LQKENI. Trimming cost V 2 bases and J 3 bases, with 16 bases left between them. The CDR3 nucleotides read TGTGCCAGCTCACCAGAGTCGAGGGCCTCGGACTATGGCTACACCTTC. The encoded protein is CASSPESRASDYGYTF.

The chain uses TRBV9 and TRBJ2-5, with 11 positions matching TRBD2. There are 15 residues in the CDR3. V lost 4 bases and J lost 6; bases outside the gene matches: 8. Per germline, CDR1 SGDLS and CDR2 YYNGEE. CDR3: CASSPRTSGQQTQYF. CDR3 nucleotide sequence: TGTGCCAGCAGCCCCCGGACTAGCGGGCAACAGACCCAGTACTTC.

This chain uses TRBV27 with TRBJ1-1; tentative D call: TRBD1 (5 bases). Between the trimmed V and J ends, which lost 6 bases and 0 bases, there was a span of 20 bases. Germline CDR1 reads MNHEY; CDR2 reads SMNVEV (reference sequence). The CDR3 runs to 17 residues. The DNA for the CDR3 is TGTGCCAGCAGCAGGGTCTCGGGCCGACGGCTGAACACTGAAGCTTTCTTT. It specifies CASSRVSGRRLNTEAFF.

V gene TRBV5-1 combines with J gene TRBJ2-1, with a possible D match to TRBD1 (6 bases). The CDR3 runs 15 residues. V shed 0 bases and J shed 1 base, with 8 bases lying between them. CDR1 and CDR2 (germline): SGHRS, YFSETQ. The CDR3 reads CASSLAGDSYNEQFF. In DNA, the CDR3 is TGCGCCAGCAGCTTGGCAGGGGATTCCTACAATGAGCAGTTCTTC.

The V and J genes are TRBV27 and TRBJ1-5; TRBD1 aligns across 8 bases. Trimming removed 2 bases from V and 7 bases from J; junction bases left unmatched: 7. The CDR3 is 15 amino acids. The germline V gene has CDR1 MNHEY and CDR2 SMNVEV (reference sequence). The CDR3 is CASSLRQGAPQPQHF. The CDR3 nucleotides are TGTGCCAGCAGTTTAAGGCAGGGGGCGCCCCAGCCCCAGCATTTT.

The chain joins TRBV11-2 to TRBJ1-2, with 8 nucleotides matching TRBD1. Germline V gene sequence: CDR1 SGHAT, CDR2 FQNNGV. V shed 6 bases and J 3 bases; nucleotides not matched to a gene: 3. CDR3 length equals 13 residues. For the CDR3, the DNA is TGTGCCAGCAGTGCGACAGGGGACTATGGCTACACCTTC. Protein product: CASSATGDYGYTF.

CDR3 sequence: CASSQRTGGTDTQYF. CDR3 coding DNA: TGCGCCAGCAGCCAAAGGACAGGTGGCACAGATACGCAGTATTTT. The chain joins TRBV4-1 to TRBJ2-3, with 7 bases that match TRBD1. V lost 2 bases to trimming and J lost 1 base; unmatched junction nucleotides: 3. CDR3 length: 15 residues. CDR1 is MGHRA and CDR2 is YSYEKL in the germline V gene.

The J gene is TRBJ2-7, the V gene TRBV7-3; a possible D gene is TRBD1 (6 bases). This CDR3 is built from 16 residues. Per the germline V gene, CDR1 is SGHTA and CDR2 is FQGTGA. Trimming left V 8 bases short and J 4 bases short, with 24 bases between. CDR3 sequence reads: CASSPQGGVRGYEQYF. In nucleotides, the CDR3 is TGTGCCAGCTCCCCCCAAGGGGGTGTACGGGGATACGAGCAGTACTTC. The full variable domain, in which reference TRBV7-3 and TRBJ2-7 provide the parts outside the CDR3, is GAGVSQTPSNKVTEKGKYVELRCDPISGHTALYWYRQSLGQGPEFLIYFQGTGAADDSGLPNDRFFAVRPEGSVSTLKIQRTERGDSAVYLCASSPQGGVRGYEQYFGPGTRLTVT.

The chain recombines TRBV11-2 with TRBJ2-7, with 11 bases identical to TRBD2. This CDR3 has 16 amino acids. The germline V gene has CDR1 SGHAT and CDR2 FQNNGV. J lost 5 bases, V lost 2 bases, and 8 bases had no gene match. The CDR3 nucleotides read TGTGCCAGCAGCTTAAGGACTAGCGGGTTTATTCACGAGCAGTACTTC. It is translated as CASSLRTSGFIHEQYF.

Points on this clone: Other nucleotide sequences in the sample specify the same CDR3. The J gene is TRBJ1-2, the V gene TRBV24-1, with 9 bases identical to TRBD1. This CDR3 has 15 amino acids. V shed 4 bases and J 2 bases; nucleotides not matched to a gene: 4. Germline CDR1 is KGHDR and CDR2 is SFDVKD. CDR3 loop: CATSDPGQGNYGYTF. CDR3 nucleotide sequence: TGTGCCACCAGTGACCCGGGACAGGGAAACTATGGCTACACCTTC.

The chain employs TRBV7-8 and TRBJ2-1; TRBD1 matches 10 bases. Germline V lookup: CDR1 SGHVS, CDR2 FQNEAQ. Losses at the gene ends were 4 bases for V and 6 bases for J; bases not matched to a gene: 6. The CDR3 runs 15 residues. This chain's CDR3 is CASSSRDRGFNEQFF. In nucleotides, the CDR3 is TGTGCCAGCAGCTCGCGGGACAGGGGCTTCAATGAGCAGTTCTTC.

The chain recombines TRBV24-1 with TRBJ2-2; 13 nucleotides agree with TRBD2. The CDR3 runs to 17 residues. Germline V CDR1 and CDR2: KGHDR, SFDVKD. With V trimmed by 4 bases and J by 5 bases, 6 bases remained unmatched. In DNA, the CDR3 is TGTGCCACCAGTGACCCGACTAGCGGGAGGCGTACCGGGGAGCTGTTTTTT. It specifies CATSDPTSGRRTGELFF.

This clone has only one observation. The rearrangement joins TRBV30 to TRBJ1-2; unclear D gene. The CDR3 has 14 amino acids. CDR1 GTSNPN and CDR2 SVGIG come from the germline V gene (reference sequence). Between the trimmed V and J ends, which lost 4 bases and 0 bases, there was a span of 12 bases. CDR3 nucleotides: TGTGCCTGGACGGCGATCACAGCTAACTATGGCTACACCTTC. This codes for CAWTAITANYGYTF.

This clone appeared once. CDR3: CASCDRANQPQHF. The CDR3 DNA reads TGTGCCAGTTGTGACAGGGCCAATCAGCCCCAGCATTTT. The chain joins TRBV19 to TRBJ1-5, with 7 nucleotides matching TRBD1. Germline V gene lookup returns CDR1 LNHDA and CDR2 SQIVND (reference sequence). The CDR3 totals 13 residues. V lost 8 bases and J lost 3; bases outside the gene matches: 4.

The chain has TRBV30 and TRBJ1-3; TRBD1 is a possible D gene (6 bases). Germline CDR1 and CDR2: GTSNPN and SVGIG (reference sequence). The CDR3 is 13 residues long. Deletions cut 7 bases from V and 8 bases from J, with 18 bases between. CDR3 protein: CASEGRGVDTIYF. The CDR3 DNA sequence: TGTGCCTCCGAGGGCAGGGGAGTCGACACCATATATTTT.

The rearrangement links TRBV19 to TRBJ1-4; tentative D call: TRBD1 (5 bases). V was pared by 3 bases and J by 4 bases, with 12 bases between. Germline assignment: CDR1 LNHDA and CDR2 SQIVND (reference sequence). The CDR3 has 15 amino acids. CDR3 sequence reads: CASSIRQRFNEKLFF. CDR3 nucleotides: TGTGCCAGTAGTATCCGACAGAGATTTAATGAAAAACTGTTTTTT.

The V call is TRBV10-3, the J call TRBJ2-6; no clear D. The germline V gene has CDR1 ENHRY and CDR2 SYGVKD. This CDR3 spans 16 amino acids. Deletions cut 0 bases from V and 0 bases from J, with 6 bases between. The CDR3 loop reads CAISESPGSGANVLTF. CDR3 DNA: TGTGCCATCAGTGAGTCCCCAGGCTCTGGGGCCAACGTCCTGACTTTC.